The rows below give T cell receptor beta chains drawn from one sample of a study of OX40 agonist ivuxolimab in advanced cancers. This table comes from immunoSEQ multiplex PCR, and its TCRdb copy is limited to in-frame clones, with some not included. The table lists about 43,000 clones, 80% of them singletons, with around 3.9% in the top ten. This material consisted of CD4+ or CD8+ T cells sorted from blood, taken in a trial of the OX40 agonist ivuxolimab. The receptor set was obtained from an adult with an advanced solid tumor such as melanoma, head and neck, liver or kidney cancer. Both conserved end residues are part of each CDR3. The D gene is left open where the match is weak. Only some rows state a clone size, as once, few, many or a class for expanded clones.

d_gene | j_gene | v_gene | abundance | CDR3aa | CDR3nt
TRBD1 | TRBJ2-7 | TRBV29-1 | - | CSVEEPGGSYEQYF | TGCAGCGTTGAAGAACCAGGGGGCAGCTACGAGCAGTACTTC
TRBD2 | TRBJ2-7 | TRBV10-3 | - | CAISDPLAGSYEQYF | TGTGCCATCAGTGACCCGCTAGCGGGCTCCTACGAGCAGTACTTC
- | TRBJ1-2 | TRBV5-5 | few | CASRGDSRYTF | TGTGCCAGCAGAGGTGACAGCCGCTACACCTTC
- | TRBJ2-5 | TRBV11-3 | once | CASSLGSGHQETQYF | TGTGCCAGCAGCTTGGGGTCGGGGCACCAAGAGACCCAGTACTTC
- | TRBJ2-1 | TRBV2 | few | CASSLFSYNEQFF | TGTGCCAGCAGTTTGTTCTCCTACAATGAGCAGTTCTTC
TRBD2 | TRBJ2-3 | TRBV7-8 | - | CASSLYGLAGGTQYF | TGTGCCAGCAGCTTATACGGACTAGCGGGAGGTACGCAGTATTTT
TRBD2 | TRBJ2-4 | TRBV7-2 | - | CASSSIGTSGFGAKNIQYF | TGTGCCAGCAGCTCGATCGGGACTAGCGGCTTTGGGGCCAAAAACATTCAGTACTTC
- | TRBJ1-5 | TRBV30 | - | CAWGLSSNQPQHF | TGTGCCTGGGGGCTCAGTAGCAATCAGCCCCAGCATTTT
TRBD2 | TRBJ2-3 | TRBV11-2 | - | CASSLGGREADTQYF | TGTGCCAGCAGCTTAGGCGGGCGGGAGGCGGATACGCAGTATTTT
- | TRBJ1-1 | TRBV7-9 | few | CASSLSQQNTEAFF | TGTGCCAGCAGCTTATCGCAGCAGAACACTGAAGCTTTCTTT
- | TRBJ2-2 | TRBV6-5 | - | CASSFGNTGELFF | TGTGCCAGCAGTTTCGGTAACACCGGGGAGCTGTTTTTT
- | TRBJ2-1 | TRBV30 | - | CAWSGGQGSHNEQFF | TGTGCCTGGAGTGGAGGGCAGGGGTCCCACAATGAGCAGTTCTTC
TRBD2 | TRBJ2-2 | TRBV7-9 | - | CASSSQRGGGELFF | TGTGCCAGCAGCTCCCAGCGGGGAGGCGGGGAGCTGTTTTTT
- | TRBJ2-7 | TRBV6-1 | - | CASTYGLDSYEQYF | TGTGCCAGCACTTACGGGCTGGACTCCTACGAGCAGTACTTC
- | TRBJ2-2 | TRBV4-2 | - | CASSQDPLARAGELFF | TGTGCCAGCAGCCAAGATCCCCTAGCGAGGGCCGGGGAGCTGTTTTTT
TRBD1 | TRBJ2-3 | TRBV6-6 | - | CASSLTGEVNTQYF | TGTGCCAGCAGTTTGACAGGGGAAGTAAATACGCAGTATTTT
TRBD1 | TRBJ1-5 | TRBV7-9 | - | CASSLDQQGGSDQPQHF | TGTGCCAGCAGCTTAGACCAACAGGGGGGTTCGGATCAGCCCCAGCATTTT
TRBD1 | TRBJ1-6 | TRBV7-9 | - | CASSLGTGTSPLHF | TGTGCCAGCAGCTTAGGGACAGGGACTTCACCCCTCCACTTT
- | TRBJ2-7 | TRBV10-3 | few | CAISEGGLGDEQYF | TGTGCCATCAGTGAGGGGGGGCTGGGCGACGAGCAGTACTTC
- | TRBJ1-1 | TRBV6-4 | - | CASSAAGSNTEAFF | TGTGCCAGCAGTGCGGCAGGCTCGAACACTGAAGCTTTCTTT
TRBD1 | TRBJ1-6 | TRBV11-1 | - | CASSPQGGRNSPLHF | TGTGCCAGCAGCCCCCAGGGGGGAAGGAATTCACCCCTCCACTTT
- | TRBJ2-5 | TRBV7-2 | - | CASSLFSETQYF | TGTGCCAGCAGCCTGTTCTCAGAGACCCAGTACTTC